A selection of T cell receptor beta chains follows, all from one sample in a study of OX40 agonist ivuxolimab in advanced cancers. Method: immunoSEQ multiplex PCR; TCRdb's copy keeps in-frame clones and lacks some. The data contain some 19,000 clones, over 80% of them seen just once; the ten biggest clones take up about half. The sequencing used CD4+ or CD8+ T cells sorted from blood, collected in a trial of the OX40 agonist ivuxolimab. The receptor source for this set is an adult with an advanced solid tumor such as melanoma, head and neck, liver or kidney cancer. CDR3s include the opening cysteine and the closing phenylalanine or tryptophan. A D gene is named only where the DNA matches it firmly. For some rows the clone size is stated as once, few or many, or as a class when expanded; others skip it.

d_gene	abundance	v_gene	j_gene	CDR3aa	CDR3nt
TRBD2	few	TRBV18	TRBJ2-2	CASSPLAGRTGELFF	TGTGCCAGCTCACCTCTAGCGGGACGAACCGGGGAGCTGTTTTTT
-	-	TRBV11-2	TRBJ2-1	CASSSRGTELNEQFF	TGTGCCAGCAGCTCCCGAGGGACTGAACTCAATGAGCAGTTCTTC
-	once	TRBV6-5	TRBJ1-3	CASSYSGGYTIYF	TGTGCCAGCAGTTACTCAGGGGGTTACACCATATATTTT
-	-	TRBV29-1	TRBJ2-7	CSVEERSEAYEQYF	TGCAGCGTTGAAGAGAGGTCAGAAGCCTACGAGCAGTACTTC
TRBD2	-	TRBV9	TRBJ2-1	CASSVDFSGGPYNEQFF	TGTGCCAGCAGCGTAGACTTTAGCGGGGGGCCTTACAATGAGCAGTTCTTC
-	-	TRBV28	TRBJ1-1	CASRSGGGNTEAFF	TGTGCCAGCAGGAGCGGCGGGGGGAACACTGAAGCTTTCTTT
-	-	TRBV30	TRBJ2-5	CAWSVPRETQYF	TGTGCCTGGAGTGTCCCCCGGGAGACCCAGTACTTC
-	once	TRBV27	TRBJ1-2	CASTPLQGKNYGYTF	TGTGCCAGCACCCCCCTGCAGGGGAAAAACTATGGCTACACCTTC
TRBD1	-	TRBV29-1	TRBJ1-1	CSVRQGGTEAFF	TGCAGCGTGAGACAGGGCGGCACTGAAGCTTTCTTT
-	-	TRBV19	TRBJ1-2	CASSIEVSRAGYTF	TGTGCCAGTAGTATAGAAGTGAGCAGGGCCGGCTACACCTTC
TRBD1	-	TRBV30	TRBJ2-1	CAWTRGGGNEQFF	TGTGCCTGGACCCGAGGGGGCGGTAATGAGCAGTTCTTC
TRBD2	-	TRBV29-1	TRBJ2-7	CSVGGAGAGEQYF	TGCAGCGTGGGGGGAGCGGGGGCGGGGGAGCAGTACTTC
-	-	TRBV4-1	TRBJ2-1	CASSQDTGFSYNEQFF	TGCGCCAGCAGCCAAGATACGGGGTTCTCCTACAATGAGCAGTTCTTC
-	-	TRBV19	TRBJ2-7	CASSIKVGVPYEQYF	TGTGCCAGTAGTATAAAGGTGGGGGTTCCCTACGAGCAGTACTTC
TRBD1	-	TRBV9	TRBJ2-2	CASSGTGNLNTGELFF	TGTGCCAGCAGCGGGACAGGGAACTTGAACACCGGGGAGCTGTTTTTT
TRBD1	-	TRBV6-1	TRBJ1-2	CASSFTGTANYGYTF	TGTGCCAGCAGTTTTACCGGGACAGCGAACTATGGCTACACCTTC
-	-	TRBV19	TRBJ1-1	CASSLGITENTEAFF	TGTGCCAGTAGTTTAGGGATCACAGAAAACACTGAAGCTTTCTTT
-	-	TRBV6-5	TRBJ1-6	CASSYGVGYNSPLHF	TGTGCCAGCAGTTACGGCGTAGGCTATAATTCACCCCTCCACTTT
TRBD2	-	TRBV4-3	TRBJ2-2	CASSQETSGGENTGELFF	TGCGCCAGCAGCCAAGAGACTAGCGGGGGGGAGAACACCGGGGAGCTGTTTTTT
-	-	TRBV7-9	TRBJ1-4	CASSFTGTSSGKLFF	TGTGCCAGCAGCTTTACCGGGACTAGTAGCGGAAAACTGTTTTTT
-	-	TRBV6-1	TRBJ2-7	CASSDTGGPYEQYF	TGTGCCAGCAGTGATACTGGCGGACCCTACGAGCAGTACTTC
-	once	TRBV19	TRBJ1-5	CASSIGGQPQHF	TGTGCCAGTAGTATAGGAGGTCAGCCCCAGCATTTT
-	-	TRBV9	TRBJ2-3	CASSVESDTQYF	TGTGCCAGCAGCGTAGAATCAGATACGCAGTATTTT
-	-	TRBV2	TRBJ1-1	CASGSNMNTEAFF	TGTGCCAGCGGGTCCAATATGAACACTGAAGCTTTCTTT
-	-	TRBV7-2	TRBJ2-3	CASSLEWDPDTQYF	TGTGCCAGCAGCTTAGAGTGGGACCCAGATACGCAGTATTTT
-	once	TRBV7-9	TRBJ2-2	CASPRDGGSATGELFF	TGTGCCAGCCCGAGGGACGGTGGATCGGCCACCGGGGAGCTGTTTTTT
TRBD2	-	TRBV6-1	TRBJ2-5	CASSEHPLLAGFETQYF	TGTGCCAGCAGTGAACACCCCCTTCTAGCGGGGTTTGAGACCCAGTACTTC
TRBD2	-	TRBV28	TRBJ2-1	CASSGLAGDEQFF	TGTGCCAGCAGTGGACTAGCGGGGGATGAGCAGTTCTTC
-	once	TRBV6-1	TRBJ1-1	CASSPLGGLEAFF	TGTGCCAGCAGCCCTTTGGGGGGCCTTGAAGCTTTCTTT
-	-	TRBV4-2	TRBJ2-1	CASSPLRGGNEQFF	TGTGCCAGCAGCCCCCTAAGGGGGGGGAATGAGCAGTTCTTC
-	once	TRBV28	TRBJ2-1	CASSSGPAHHNEQFF	TGTGCCAGCAGCTCTGGGCCAGCCCACCACAATGAGCAGTTCTTC
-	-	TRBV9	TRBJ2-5	CASSVVGGQGETQYF	TGTGCCAGCAGCGTAGTTGGGGGGCAGGGCGAGACCCAGTACTTC
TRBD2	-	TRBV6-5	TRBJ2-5	CASSSNKRGGETQYF	TGTGCCAGCAGTTCAAATAAGCGGGGGGGCGAGACCCAGTACTTC
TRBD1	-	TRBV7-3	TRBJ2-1	CASSLQGGNEQFF	TGTGCCAGCAGCCTACAGGGGGGCAATGAGCAGTTCTTC
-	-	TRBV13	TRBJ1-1	CASSLEGGNTEAFF	TGTGCCAGCAGCTTAGAGGGGGGGAACACTGAAGCTTTCTTT
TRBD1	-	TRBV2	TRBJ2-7	CASSAGTGVPYEQYF	TGTGCCAGCAGCGCCGGGACAGGGGTTCCCTACGAGCAGTACTTC
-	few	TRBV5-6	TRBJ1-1	CASSLAGSFGSEAFF	TGTGCCAGCAGCTTGGCCGGGAGTTTTGGGTCGGAAGCTTTCTTT
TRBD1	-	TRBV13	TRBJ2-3	CASSLMLFGTGFADTQYF	TGTGCCAGCAGCTTAATGCTTTTCGGGACAGGGTTCGCAGATACGCAGTATTTT
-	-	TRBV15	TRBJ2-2	CATSSSGTGELFF	TGTGCCACCAGCTCCTCTGGCACCGGGGAGCTGTTTTTT
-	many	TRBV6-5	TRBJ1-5	CASSYEEGTQPQHF	TGTGCCAGCAGTTACGAGGAGGGTACACAGCCCCAGCATTTT
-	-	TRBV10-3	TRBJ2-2	CAISGQGSTGELFF	TGTGCCATCAGTGGCCAGGGGAGCACCGGGGAGCTGTTTTTT
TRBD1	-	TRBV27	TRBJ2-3	CASSLSFSGTVHTDTQYF	TGTGCCAGCAGTTTATCCTTTTCCGGGACAGTACACACAGATACGCAGTATTTT
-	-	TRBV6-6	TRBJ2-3	CASSEGRGRTDTQYF	TGTGCCAGCAGTGAGGGGCGGGGGCGCACAGATACGCAGTATTTT
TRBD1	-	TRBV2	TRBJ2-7	CASNHRDRSSYEQYF	TGTGCCAGCAACCACCGGGACAGGAGCTCCTACGAGCAGTACTTC
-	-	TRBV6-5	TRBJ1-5	CASSSGVKQPQHF	TGTGCCAGCAGTTCCGGGGTGAAACAGCCCCAGCATTTT
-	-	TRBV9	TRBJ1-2	CASSVGTDYGYTF	TGTGCCAGCAGCGTAGGGACGGACTATGGCTACACCTTC
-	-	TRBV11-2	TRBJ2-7	CASSLGLSGQEHEQYF	TGTGCCAGCAGCTTGGGACTTAGTGGACAGGAACACGAGCAGTACTTC
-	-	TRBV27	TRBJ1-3	CASSLYGVDSGNTIYF	TGTGCCAGCAGTTTGTATGGCGTTGACTCTGGAAACACCATATATTTT
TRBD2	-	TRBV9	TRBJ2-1	CASSVGLPEAGGREQFF	TGTGCCAGCAGCGTAGGGCTACCGGAAGCGGGGGGGCGCGAGCAGTTCTTC